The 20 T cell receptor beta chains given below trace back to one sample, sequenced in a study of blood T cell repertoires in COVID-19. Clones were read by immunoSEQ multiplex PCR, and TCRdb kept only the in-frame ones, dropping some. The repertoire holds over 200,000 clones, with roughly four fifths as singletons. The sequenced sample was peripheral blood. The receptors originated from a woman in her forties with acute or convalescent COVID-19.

The CDR3, as DNA: TGTGCCAGCAGTTACCGTGACAGGGTGGTTTCGGAGACCCAGTACTTC. Amino acid sequence: CASSYRDRVVSETQYF. This chain joins TRBV6-2 or TRBV6-3 and TRBJ2-5; TRBD1 matches 7 bases. The CDR3 extends over 16 amino acids. CDR1 and CDR2 from the germline V gene are MNHEY and SVGEGT. V gave up 2 bases and J gave up 5 bases; unmatched junction bases: 11.

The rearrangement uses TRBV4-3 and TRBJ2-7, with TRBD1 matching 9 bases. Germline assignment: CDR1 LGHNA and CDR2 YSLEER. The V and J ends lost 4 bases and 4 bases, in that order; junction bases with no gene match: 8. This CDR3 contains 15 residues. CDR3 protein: CASSPSGQGNYEQYF. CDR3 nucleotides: TGCGCCAGCAGCCCAAGCGGACAGGGGAATTACGAGCAGTACTTC.

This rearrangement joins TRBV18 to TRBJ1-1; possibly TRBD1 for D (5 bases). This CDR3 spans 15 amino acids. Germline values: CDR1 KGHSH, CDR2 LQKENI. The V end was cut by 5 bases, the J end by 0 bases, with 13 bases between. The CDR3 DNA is TGTGCCAGCTCAGTAGGGAAGGGGATGAACACTGAAGCTTTCTTT. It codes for CASSVGKGMNTEAFF.

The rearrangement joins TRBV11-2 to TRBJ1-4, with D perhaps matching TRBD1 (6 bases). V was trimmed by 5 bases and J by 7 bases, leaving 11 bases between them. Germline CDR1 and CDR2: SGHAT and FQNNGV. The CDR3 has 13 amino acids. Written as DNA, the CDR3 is TGTGCCAGCAGCCGAGCAGGGGCTGAAAAACTGTTTTTT. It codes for CASSRAGAEKLFF. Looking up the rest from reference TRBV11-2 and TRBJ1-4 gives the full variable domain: EAGVAQSPRYKIIEKRQSVAFWCNPISGHATLYWYQQILGQGPKLLIQFQNNGVVDDSQLPKDRFSAERLKGVDSTLKIQPAKLEDSAVYLCASSRAGAEKLFFGSGTQLSVL.

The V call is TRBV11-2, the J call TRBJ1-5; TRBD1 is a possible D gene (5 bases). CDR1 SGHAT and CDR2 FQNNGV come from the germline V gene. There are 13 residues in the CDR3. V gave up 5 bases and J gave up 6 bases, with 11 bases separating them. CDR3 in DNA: TGTGCCAGCAGCGGGCAGGGATTTCAGCCCCAGCATTTT. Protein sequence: CASSGQGFQPQHF.

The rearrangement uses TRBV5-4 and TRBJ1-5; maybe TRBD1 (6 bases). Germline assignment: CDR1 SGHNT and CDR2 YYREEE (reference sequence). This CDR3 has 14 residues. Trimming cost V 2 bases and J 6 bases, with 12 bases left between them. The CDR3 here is CASSFSGVSQPQHF. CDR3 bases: TGTGCCAGCAGCTTTTCAGGGGTGAGTCAGCCCCAGCATTTT.

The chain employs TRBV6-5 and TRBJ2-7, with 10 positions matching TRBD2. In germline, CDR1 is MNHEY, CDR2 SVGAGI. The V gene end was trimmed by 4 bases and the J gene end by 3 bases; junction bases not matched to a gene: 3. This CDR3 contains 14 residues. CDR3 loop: CASSLQREGYEQYF. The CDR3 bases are TGTGCCAGCAGTTTACAGCGGGAGGGCTACGAGCAGTACTTC.

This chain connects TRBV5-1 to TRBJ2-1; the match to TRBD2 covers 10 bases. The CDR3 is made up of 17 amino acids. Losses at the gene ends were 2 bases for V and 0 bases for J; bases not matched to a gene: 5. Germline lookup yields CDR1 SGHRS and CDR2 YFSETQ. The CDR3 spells CASSFTSSGSSYNEQFF. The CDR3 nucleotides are TGCGCCAGCAGCTTTACGTCTAGCGGGAGCTCCTACAATGAGCAGTTCTTC.

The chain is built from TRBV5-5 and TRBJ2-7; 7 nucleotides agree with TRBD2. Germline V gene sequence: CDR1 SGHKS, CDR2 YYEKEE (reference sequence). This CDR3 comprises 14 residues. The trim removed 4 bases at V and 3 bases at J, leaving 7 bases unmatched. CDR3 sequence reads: CASSLGLEVYEQYF. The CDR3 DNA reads TGTGCCAGCAGCCTAGGACTAGAGGTCTACGAGCAGTACTTC.

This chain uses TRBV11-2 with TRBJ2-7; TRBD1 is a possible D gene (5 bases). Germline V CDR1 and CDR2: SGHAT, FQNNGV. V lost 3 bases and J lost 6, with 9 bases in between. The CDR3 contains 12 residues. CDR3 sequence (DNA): TGTGCCAGCAGCTTGGACAAATCCGAGCAGTACTTC. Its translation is CASSLDKSEQYF.

The CDR3 DNA reads as TGTGCCAGTAACTTAGGGGGGGCTACGAATTCACCCCTCCACTTT. Amino acids: CASNLGGATNSPLHF. This rearrangement joins TRBV19 to TRBJ1-6, with TRBD1 as a possible D gene (6 bases). The CDR3 has 15 amino acids. Per germline, CDR1 LNHDA and CDR2 SQIVND (reference sequence). With 7 bases removed from V and 7 bases from J, the gap between germline ends came to 17 bases.

The CDR3 sequence is CASSLRLAGASSYNEQFF. The CDR3 nucleotides are TGTGCCAGCAGCTTACGTCTAGCGGGCGCGAGCTCCTACAATGAGCAGTTCTTC. The V gene is TRBV13, the J gene TRBJ2-1; TRBD2 matches at 8 bases. This CDR3 spans 18 amino acids. The V and J ends lost 2 bases and 0 bases, in that order; junction bases with no gene match: 9. In germline, CDR1 is PRHDT, CDR2 FYEKMQ (reference sequence).

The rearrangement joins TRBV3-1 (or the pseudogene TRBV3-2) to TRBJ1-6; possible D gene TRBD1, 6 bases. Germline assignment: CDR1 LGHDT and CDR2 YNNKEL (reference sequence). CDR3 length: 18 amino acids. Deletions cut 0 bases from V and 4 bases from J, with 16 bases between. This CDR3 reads CASSQDLQGTTYNSPLHF. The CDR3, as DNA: TGTGCCAGCAGCCAAGATTTACAGGGAACTACTTATAATTCACCCCTCCACTTT.

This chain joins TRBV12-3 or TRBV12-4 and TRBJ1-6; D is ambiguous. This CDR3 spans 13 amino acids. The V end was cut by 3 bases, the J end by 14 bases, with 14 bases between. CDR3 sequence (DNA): TGTGCCAGCAGTTTTGGAGGGCCTGGGGCCCTCCACTTT. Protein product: CASSFGGPGALHF.

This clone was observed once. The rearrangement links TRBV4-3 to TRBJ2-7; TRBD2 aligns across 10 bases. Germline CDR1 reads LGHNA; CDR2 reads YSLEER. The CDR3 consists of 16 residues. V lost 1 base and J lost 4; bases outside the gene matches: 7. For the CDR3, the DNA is TGCGCCAGCAGCCAAGGTCCGGGACTAGCGCCTTACGAGCAGTACTTC. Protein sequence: CASSQGPGLAPYEQYF.

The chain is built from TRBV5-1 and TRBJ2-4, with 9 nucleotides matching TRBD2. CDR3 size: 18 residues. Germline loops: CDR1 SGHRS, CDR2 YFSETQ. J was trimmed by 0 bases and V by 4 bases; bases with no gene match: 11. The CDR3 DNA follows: TGCGCCAGCAGCCCCGGACTAGCGTTGGCACTAGCCAAAAACATTCAGTACTTC. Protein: CASSPGLALALAKNIQYF. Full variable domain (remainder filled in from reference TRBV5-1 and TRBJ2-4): KAGVTQTPRYLIKTRGQQVTLSCSPISGHRSVSWYQQTPGQGLQFLFEYFSETQRNKGNFPGRFSGRQFSNSRSEMNVSTLELGDSALYLCASSPGLALALAKNIQYFGAGTRLSVL.

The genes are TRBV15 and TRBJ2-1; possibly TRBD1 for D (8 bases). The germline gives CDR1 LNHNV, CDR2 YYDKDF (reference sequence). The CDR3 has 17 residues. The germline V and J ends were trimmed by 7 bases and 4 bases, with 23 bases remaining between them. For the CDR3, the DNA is TGTGCCACCACCACCCTACAGGGGGGGGGACTTTACAATGAGCAGTTCTTC. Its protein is CATTTLQGGGLYNEQFF.

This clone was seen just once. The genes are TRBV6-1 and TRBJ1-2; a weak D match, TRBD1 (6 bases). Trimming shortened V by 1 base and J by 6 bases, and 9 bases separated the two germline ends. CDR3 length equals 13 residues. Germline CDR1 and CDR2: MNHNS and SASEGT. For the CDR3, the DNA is TGTGCCAGCAGTGAAGTGGGGACACATGGCTACACCTTC. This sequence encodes CASSEVGTHGYTF.

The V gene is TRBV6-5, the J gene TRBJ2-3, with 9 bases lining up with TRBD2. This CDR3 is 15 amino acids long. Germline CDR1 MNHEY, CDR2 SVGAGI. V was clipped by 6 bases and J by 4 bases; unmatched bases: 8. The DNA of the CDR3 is TGTGCCAGCAGAACGAGCGCTAGCGGGGCAGATACGCAGTATTTT. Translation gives CASRTSASGADTQYF.

CDR3 in amino acids: CAISLRTTGEAEAFF. The CDR3, as DNA: TGTGCCATCAGTCTGAGAACGACAGGGGAGGCTGAAGCTTTCTTT. The chain joins TRBV10-3 to TRBJ1-1, with 8 bases lining up with TRBD1. The V and J ends lost 5 bases and 6 bases, in that order; junction bases with no gene match: 11. Germline V CDR1 and CDR2: ENHRY, SYGVKD. The CDR3 spans 15 residues.